The 16 T cell receptor beta chains presented below share a single source sample, sequenced in a study of T cell changes during pregnancy in multiple sclerosis. Data came from immunoSEQ multiplex PCR; TCRdb stores just in-frame clones and leaves some out. The sample lists some 38,000 clones; about 91% were seen once. This sample comprised CD4+ T cells from peripheral blood mononuclear cells, obtained in the third trimester of pregnancy. The receptors here all came from a female donor in good health, enrolled as a control in a pregnancy study.

The chain couples TRBV18 to TRBJ1-6; a weak D match, TRBD1 (6 bases). The germline CDR1 and CDR2 sequences are KGHSH and LQKENI. Trimming pared 6 bases from V and 7 bases from J, leaving 22 bases between. There are 17 residues in the CDR3. In DNA form, the CDR3 reads TGTGCCAGCTCTCGAACCAGGGACACCGCGATGAATTCACCCCTCCACTTT. It specifies CASSRTRDTAMNSPLHF.

This chain connects TRBV29-1 to TRBJ2-5; TRBD2 aligns across 12 bases. J was trimmed by 7 bases and V by 6 bases; bases with no gene match: 15. Germline V lookup: CDR1 SQVTM, CDR2 ANQGSEA. This CDR3 comprises 16 residues. The CDR3 DNA reads TGCAGCGTGTCCCGGACTAGCGGGGCCGGACTGGGGACCCAGTACTTC. It translates to CSVSRTSGAGLGTQYF.

The genes are TRBV29-1 and TRBJ1-2; D gene unclear. V gave up 6 bases and J gave up 2 bases, with 10 bases separating them. CDR3 length equals 12 residues. CDR1 and CDR2 from the germline V gene are SQVTM and ANQGSEA. The DNA of the CDR3 is TGCAGCGTCTCTCGAGCAAACTATGGCTACACCTTC. Translating it yields CSVSRANYGYTF. Full variable domain (missing parts from reference TRBV29-1 and TRBJ1-2): SAVISQKPSRDICQRGTSLTIQCQVDSQVTMMFWYRQQPGQSLTLIATANQGSEATYESGFVIDKFPISRPNLTFSTLTVSNMSPEDSSIYLCSVSRANYGYTFGSGTRLTVV.

The CDR3 sequence: CASSFRDSRENYGYTF. The CDR3 region has the DNA TGTGCCAGCAGCTTCCGGGACAGCCGTGAAAACTATGGCTACACCTTC. The V call is TRBV5-8, the J call TRBJ1-2, with 7 bases identical to TRBD1. CDR1 and CDR2 (germline): SGHTS, YDEGEE. The J segment lost 2 bases and the V segment lost 2 bases, leaving 9 bases of the junction unmatched. The CDR3 spans 16 residues. The full variable domain, in which reference TRBV5-8 and TRBJ1-2 provide the parts outside the CDR3, is EAGVTQSPTHLIKTRGQQATLRCSPISGHTSVYWYQQALGLGLQFLLWYDEGEERNRGNFPPRFSGRQFPNYSSELNVNALELEDSALYLCASSFRDSRENYGYTFGSGTRLTVV.

The gene calls are TRBV9 and TRBJ2-3, with TRBD2 matching over 14 bases. V shed 4 bases, J shed 0 bases, and the junction held 4 bases outside the gene matches. The V gene's germline CDR1 is SGDLS and CDR2 YYNGEE. CDR3 length: 17 amino acids. The chain's CDR3 is CASSTGTSGGSTDTQYF. DNA for the CDR3: TGTGCCAGCAGCACCGGGACTAGCGGGGGAAGCACAGATACGCAGTATTTT.

The chain links TRBV7-2 to TRBJ2-3; D uncertain. The V gene lost 5 bases and the J gene lost 0 bases, with 3 bases spanning the gap. This CDR3 is built from 12 residues. Germline V CDR1 and CDR2: SGHTA, FQGNSA. The CDR3 DNA sequence: TGTGCCAGCAGCCAGAGCACAGATACGCAGTATTTT. Residues: CASSQSTDTQYF.

This chain joins TRBV11-1 and TRBJ2-7; a possible D gene is TRBD1 (6 bases). Germline-derived CDR1 and CDR2 are SGHAT and FQDESV (reference sequence). This CDR3 spans 14 amino acids. Trimming pared 6 bases from V and 0 bases from J, leaving 12 bases between. CDR3 coding DNA: TGTGCCAGCAGTCTTGGGGGCGGCTCCTACGAGCAGTACTTC. Translated, it gives CASSLGGGSYEQYF.

The chain combines TRBV5-5 with TRBJ2-7; TRBD2 might be the D (7 bases). The V and J ends lost 2 bases and 6 bases respectively, with 18 bases between them. Germline V lookup: CDR1 SGHKS, CDR2 YYEKEE (reference sequence). This CDR3 region has 15 residues. The CDR3 bases are TGTGCCAGCAGCTTTGTCGGCGAGGGGGGGTCCGAGCAGTACTTC. Translating gives CASSFVGEGGSEQYF.

This chain links TRBV6-5 with TRBJ2-7; TRBD1 is a possible D gene (6 bases). The V and J ends lost 8 bases and 4 bases respectively, with 18 bases between them. The length of the CDR3 is 14 residues. From germline, CDR1 is MNHEY and CDR2 SVGAGI. The CDR3 DNA follows: TGTGCCAGCTCCGGACAGTCTAGTTGGTACGAGCAGTACTTC. Translated: CASSGQSSWYEQYF.

The chain employs TRBV9 and TRBJ2-5; 10 nucleotides agree with TRBD1. CDR1 SGDLS and CDR2 YYNGEE come from the germline V gene. V was clipped by 0 bases and J by 5 bases; unmatched bases: 7. The CDR3 length is 16 residues. The CDR3 DNA sequence: TGTGCCAGCAGCGTAGCCCACGACAGGGGGCTTGAGACCCAGTACTTC. Translation: CASSVAHDRGLETQYF.

This chain links TRBV10-2 with TRBJ1-6, with 7 bases lining up with TRBD1. CDR3 length: 17 amino acids. Germline V gene data show CDR1 as WSHSY and CDR2 as SAAADI. V dropped 4 bases and J dropped 1; count of bases not matched to a gene: 7. Written as DNA, the CDR3 is TGCGCCAGCAGTGCCGGGACAGATGGTTCCTATAATTCACCCCTCCACTTT. Protein product: CASSAGTDGSYNSPLHF.

Notes on this clone: This sample includes further DNA sequences coding for the same CDR3. The chain employs TRBV7-9 and TRBJ2-3; 7 nucleotides match TRBD2. Per germline, CDR1 SEHNR and CDR2 FQNEAQ (reference sequence). The CDR3 sequence is 15 residues long. V lost 4 bases, J lost 6 bases, and 10 bases stayed unmatched. CDR3 amino acids: CASSSSLGGLDTQYF. CDR3 nucleotide sequence: TGTGCCAGCAGCTCCTCATTGGGGGGGTTGGATACGCAGTATTTT.

The rearrangement uses TRBV13 and TRBJ2-7; 7 nucleotides match TRBD1. The J segment lost 0 bases and the V segment lost 5 bases, leaving 16 bases of the junction unmatched. This CDR3 has 18 residues. Germline CDR1 and CDR2: PRHDT and FYEKMQ (reference sequence). The CDR3 coding sequence is TGTGCCAGCAGCCGGACAGGTAAACTCGGGTCTAGCTCCTACGAGCAGTACTTC. Translated: CASSRTGKLGSSSYEQYF.

J is TRBJ1-1 and V is TRBV28; D is ambiguous. This CDR3 is built from 13 residues. CDR1 and CDR2 (germline): MDHEN, SYDVKM. V lost 2 bases to trimming and J lost 0 bases, with 4 bases between them. CDR3 DNA: TGTGCCAGCAGTTTAGACATGAACACTGAAGCTTTCTTT. Translating gives CASSLDMNTEAFF.

This sequence joins TRBV10-3 and TRBJ1-1, with 7 bases lining up with TRBD1. This CDR3 spans 15 amino acids. The V gene's germline CDR1 is ENHRY and CDR2 SYGVKD. V dropped 3 bases and J dropped 2; count of bases not matched to a gene: 6. The CDR3, as DNA: TGTGCCATCAGTGACCGAGGACAGGTAAACACTGAAGCTTTCTTT. Translation gives CAISDRGQVNTEAFF.

This clone occurred once. The V and J genes are TRBV11-2 and TRBJ2-7, with 10 bases matching TRBD1. With V trimmed by 5 bases and J by 4 bases, 5 bases remained unmatched. The CDR3 is 14 amino acids. The germline V gene has CDR1 SGHAT and CDR2 FQNNGV. In DNA, the CDR3 is TGTGCCAGCAGCCGGGGACAGGGGAGGTACGAGCAGTACTTC. Residues: CASSRGQGRYEQYF.